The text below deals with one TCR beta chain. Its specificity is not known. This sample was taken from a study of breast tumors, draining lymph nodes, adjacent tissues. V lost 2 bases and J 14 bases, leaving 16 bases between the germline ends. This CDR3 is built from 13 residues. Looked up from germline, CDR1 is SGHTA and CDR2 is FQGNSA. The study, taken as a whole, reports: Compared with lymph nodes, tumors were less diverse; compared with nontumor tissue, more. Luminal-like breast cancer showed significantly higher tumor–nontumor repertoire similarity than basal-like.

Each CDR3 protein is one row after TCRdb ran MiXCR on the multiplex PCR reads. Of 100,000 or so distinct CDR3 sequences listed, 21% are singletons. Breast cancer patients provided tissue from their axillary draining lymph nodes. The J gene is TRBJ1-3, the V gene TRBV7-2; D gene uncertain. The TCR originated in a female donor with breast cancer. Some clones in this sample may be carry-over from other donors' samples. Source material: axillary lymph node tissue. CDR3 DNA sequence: TGTGCCAGCAGCTTATCGCGTGGAAACGCCCTATATTTT. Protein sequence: CASSLSRGNALYF.